Listed here are 26 T cell receptor beta chains from one sample, sequenced in a study of blood T cell repertoires in COVID-19. The data were produced by immunoSEQ multiplex PCR, yet TCRdb's version contains in-frame clones alone and is incomplete. The sample contains under 250,000 clones, about 85% of which appear only once. Sequenced input: peripheral blood. The receptors originated from a woman aged 60 to 75 who had recovered from COVID-19.

This clone was recorded only once. The chain has TRBV19 and TRBJ2-1; TRBD2 aligns across 7 bases. Trimming cost V 3 bases and J 4 bases; bases outside gene matches: 12. The CDR3 length is 17 residues. Per the germline V gene, CDR1 is LNHDA and CDR2 is SQIVND (reference sequence). CDR3 sequence reads: CASSMSVGRELYNEQFF. The CDR3 nucleotides read TGTGCCAGTAGTATGTCTGTTGGGCGGGAGCTTTACAATGAGCAGTTCTTC. Using reference TRBV19 and TRBJ2-1 for the parts outside the CDR3, the full variable domain is DGGITQSPKYLFRKEGQNVTLSCEQNLNHDAMYWYRQDPGQGLRLIYYSQIVNDFQKGDIAEGYSVSREKKESFPLTVTSAQKNPTAFYLCASSMSVGRELYNEQFFGPGTRLTVL.

The rearrangement uses TRBV18 and TRBJ1-4, with 7 positions matching TRBD1. The length of the CDR3 is 14 residues. Germline V gene data show CDR1 as KGHSH and CDR2 as LQKENI. J gave up 6 bases and V 2 bases, and 3 bases lay outside the gene matches. Here the CDR3 reads CASSPDRVDEKLFF. As DNA, the CDR3 is TGTGCCAGCTCACCAGACAGGGTTGATGAAAAACTGTTTTTT.

V gene TRBV4-1 combines with J gene TRBJ2-2; 9 nucleotides line up with TRBD1. CDR1 and CDR2 (germline): MGHRA, YSYEKL. The CDR3 consists of 16 residues. Trimming removed 1 base from V and 7 bases from J; junction bases left unmatched: 7. The CDR3 loop reads CASSQAGTGYFGELFF. The CDR3 nucleotides read TGCGCCAGCAGCCAAGCCGGGACAGGGTATTTCGGGGAGCTGTTTTTT.

This clone was seen more than once but under ten times. The chain recombines TRBV24-1 with TRBJ2-7; D is uncertain. The germline V gene encodes CDR1 KGHDR and CDR2 SFDVKD. The CDR3 consists of 14 residues. Trimming cost V 0 bases and J 2 bases, with 7 bases left between them. CDR3 bases: TGTGCCACCAGTGATTTGTACAAAACCTACGAGCAGTACTTC. Amino acid sequence: CATSDLYKTYEQYF.

The chain joins TRBV23-1 to TRBJ1-2; 7 nucleotides match TRBD1. TRBV23-1 is flagged as an ORF with uncertain function. The CDR3 is 16 amino acids. The V and J ends lost 0 bases and 4 bases, in that order; junction bases with no gene match: 8. The CDR3 region is CASSQSGRQGSYGYTF. The CDR3 nucleotides are TGCGCCAGCAGTCAATCGGGCCGACAGGGATCCTATGGCTACACCTTC.

This chain connects TRBV9 to TRBJ2-7; possibly TRBD1 for D (5 bases). Per the germline V gene, CDR1 is SGDLS and CDR2 is YYNGEE. The CDR3 contains 14 residues. The V end lost 2 bases, the J end lost 3 bases, and 12 bases lay between the germline ends. The CDR3 sequence is CASSVDQGGYEQYF. CDR3 in DNA: TGTGCCAGCAGCGTCGACCAGGGTGGCTACGAGCAGTACTTC.

This clone was found many times. The CDR3 protein is CATSIDRGPRGYTF. The CDR3 DNA follows: TGTGCCACCAGCATCGACAGGGGGCCGAGGGGCTACACCTTC. The V call is TRBV15, the J call TRBJ1-2; TRBD1 aligns across 10 bases. V trimming: 4 bases; J trimming: 8 bases; junction bases outside the gene matches: 7. CDR3 length equals 14 residues. The V gene's germline CDR1 is LNHNV and CDR2 YYDKDF (reference sequence).

The V gene is TRBV6-5, the J gene TRBJ2-5; D not certain. In germline, CDR1 is MNHEY, CDR2 SVGAGI. The V gene lost 0 bases and the J gene lost 7 bases, with 9 bases spanning the gap. The CDR3 runs 13 residues. The CDR3 here is CASSYSVTGTQYF. In DNA form, the CDR3 reads TGTGCCAGCAGTTACTCTGTCACGGGGACCCAGTACTTC.

Worth noting for this clone: Other DNA sequences in the sample encode the same CDR3. The chain uses TRBV5-1 and TRBJ2-7; D uncertain. V shed 4 bases and J shed 0 bases, with 11 bases lying between them. Germline V gives CDR1 SGHRS, CDR2 YFSETQ. The CDR3 consists of 14 residues. The CDR3 is CASSPDRSSYEQYF. As DNA, the CDR3 is TGCGCCAGCAGCCCCGACCGGAGCTCCTACGAGCAGTACTTC.

The V and J genes are TRBV2 and TRBJ2-5; TRBD2 is a possible D gene (6 bases). The CDR3 spans 13 residues. Trimming removed 4 bases at V and 4 bases at J, with 10 bases between. CDR1 is SNHLY, CDR2 FYNNEI, per germline. CDR3 amino acids: CASSGGTPETQYF. The DNA for the CDR3 is TGTGCCAGCAGTGGAGGGACTCCAGAGACCCAGTACTTC.

The chain uses TRBV5-4 and TRBJ1-2, with 7 nucleotides matching TRBD1. After removal of 4 bases from V and 4 bases from J, the junction contained 10 bases not matched to a gene. Germline CDR1 SGHNT, CDR2 YYREEE (reference sequence). This CDR3 has 15 residues. In DNA, the CDR3 is TGTGCCAGCAGCCCAATCGGACAGGCTGGCTATGGCTACACCTTC. Translated, it gives CASSPIGQAGYGYTF.

The rearrangement joins TRBV4-3 to TRBJ2-7; D call uncertain. Per the germline V gene, CDR1 is LGHNA and CDR2 is YSLEER. With 0 bases removed from V and 1 base from J, the gap between germline ends came to 10 bases. The CDR3 extends over 15 amino acids. Here the CDR3 DNA reads TGCGCCAGCAGCCAAGATCGACTGGAATCCTACGAGCAGTACTTC. Its translation: CASSQDRLESYEQYF.

The J gene is TRBJ2-7, the V gene TRBV19; 9 bases are shared with TRBD1. V was pared by 5 bases and J by 4 bases, with 9 bases of the junction left unmatched. Germline values: CDR1 LNHDA, CDR2 SQIVND (reference sequence). The CDR3 has 15 residues. The CDR3 sequence: CASSPSTGGEYEQYF. The CDR3 DNA sequence: TGTGCCAGTAGTCCATCGACAGGGGGAGAGTACGAGCAGTACTTC.

For the CDR3, the DNA is TGTGCCAGCACCTTACGACCGGGACAGGGGAACTATGGCTACACCTTC. It is translated as CASTLRPGQGNYGYTF. The chain joins TRBV28 to TRBJ1-2; 10 bases align to TRBD1. The CDR3 contains 16 residues. V was pared by 7 bases and J by 2 bases, with 10 bases of the junction left unmatched. Germline CDR1 is MDHEN and CDR2 is SYDVKM.

This clone was seen only a few times. This rearrangement joins TRBV29-1 to TRBJ2-7, with 7 bases matching TRBD1. The germline V gene has CDR1 SQVTM and CDR2 ANQGSEA. The CDR3 is made up of 14 amino acids. After removal of 5 bases from V and 2 bases from J, the junction contained 9 bases not matched to a gene. Here the CDR3 DNA reads TGCAGCGTTAAGGGGGCCACTTCTCCCTACGAGCAGTACTTC. The encoded protein is CSVKGATSPYEQYF.

This CDR3 reads CASSLVGEGYTF. The CDR3 nucleotides read TGTGCCAGCAGCTTAGTAGGGGAAGGCTACACCTTC. The chain uses TRBV7-9 and TRBJ1-2; D possibly corresponds to TRBD1 (5 bases). Germline V CDR1 and CDR2: SEHNR, FQNEAQ (reference sequence). CDR3 length: 12 amino acids. V lost 1 base and J 8 bases, leaving 8 bases between the germline ends.

The count of this clone is one. This chain links TRBV20-1 with TRBJ2-1, with D maybe TRBD1 (6 bases). The V gene lost 3 bases and the J gene lost 7 bases, with 10 bases spanning the gap. CDR1 and CDR2 (germline): DFQATT, SNEGSKA (reference sequence). The CDR3 contains 12 residues. CDR3 sequence: CSASSGANEQFF. Here the CDR3 DNA reads TGCAGTGCTAGTTCAGGGGCTAATGAGCAGTTCTTC.

The V gene is TRBV18, the J gene TRBJ2-1; 9 bases agree with TRBD2. The CDR3 length is 14 residues. V gave up 6 bases and J gave up 5 bases; unmatched junction bases: 5. Germline-derived CDR1 and CDR2 are KGHSH and LQKENI. The CDR3 DNA follows: TGTGCCAGCTCGCAAGCGGGGGGCCACAATGAGCAGTTCTTC. It yields the protein CASSQAGGHNEQFF.

The V gene is TRBV12-5, the J gene TRBJ2-3; weak D call: TRBD1 (5 bases). Germline V lookup: CDR1 LGHNT, CDR2 FRNRAP. The germline V and J ends were trimmed by 3 bases and 0 bases, with 13 bases remaining between them. This CDR3 is built from 16 residues. DNA of the CDR3: TGTGCTAGTGGTTTCCAAATAGGGGCCAGCACAGATACGCAGTATTTT. Translation gives CASGFQIGASTDTQYF.

V usage is TRBV5-1 and J usage is TRBJ1-4; D may be TRBD1 (6 bases). The CDR3 runs to 14 residues. The germline gives CDR1 SGHRS, CDR2 YFSETQ. Trimming took 4 bases from V and 6 from J, leaving 13 bases between them. The CDR3 coding sequence is TGCGCCAGCAGCGTCACAGGGTGGGATGAAAAACTGTTTTTT. Translation: CASSVTGWDEKLFF.

The chain is built from TRBV9 and TRBJ1-1; TRBD1 matches at 9 bases. Germline-derived CDR1 and CDR2 are SGDLS and YYNGEE. The CDR3 contains 14 residues. With 4 bases clipped from V and 4 bases from J, the junction kept 5 bases outside the gene matches. The CDR3 sequence is CASSNLQGATEAFF. CDR3 in DNA: TGTGCCAGCAGCAACTTACAGGGGGCCACTGAAGCTTTCTTT.

The chain uses TRBV7-8 and TRBJ2-7, with 7 bases matching TRBD1. This CDR3 has 14 residues. V dropped 7 bases and J dropped 3; count of bases not matched to a gene: 9. CDR1 is SGHVS and CDR2 is FQNEAQ in the germline V gene. The CDR3 region is CASKRDRVGYEQYF. The CDR3 bases are TGTGCCAGCAAAAGAGACAGGGTGGGCTACGAGCAGTACTTC.

The chain couples TRBV20-1 to TRBJ2-5; TRBD1 aligns across 7 bases. Germline-derived CDR1 and CDR2 are DFQATT and SNEGSKA (reference sequence). This CDR3 contains 13 residues. J was trimmed by 1 base and V by 5 bases; bases with no gene match: 4. The CDR3 nucleotides are TGCAGTGCTGGTGAGGGGGCCCAAGAGACCCAGTACTTC. Residues: CSAGEGAQETQYF.

This chain connects TRBV7-2 to TRBJ2-3; 8 bases map to TRBD2. Trimming took 2 bases from V and 6 from J; bases not matched to a gene: 10. The germline CDR1 and CDR2 sequences are SGHTA and FQGNSA. The length of the CDR3 is 16 residues. CDR3 bases: TGTGCCAGCAGCTTACCCCGGACTAGCATCGGGGATACGCAGTATTTT. It codes for CASSLPRTSIGDTQYF.

CDR3 in amino acids: CSVEDPWTGESGTQYF. The CDR3 DNA is TGCAGCGTTGAAGATCCTTGGACAGGGGAATCTGGGACCCAGTACTTC. The V call is TRBV29-1, the J call TRBJ2-5; 9 bases map to TRBD1. CDR1 SQVTM and CDR2 ANQGSEA come from the germline V gene. The CDR3 sequence is 16 residues long. The junction had 12 bases not matched to a gene; V was cut back by 0 bases and J by 7 bases.

The chain uses TRBV27 and TRBJ1-2; perhaps TRBD1 as D (6 bases). The CDR3 spans 14 residues. The germline V and J ends were trimmed by 5 bases and 11 bases, with 21 bases remaining between them. CDR1 and CDR2 (germline): MNHEY, SMNVEV (reference sequence). Here the CDR3 DNA reads TGTGCCAGCAGTCCACAAAAACTAGGACAGAGATACACCTTC. Amino acid sequence: CASSPQKLGQRYTF.